Listed below are T cell receptor beta chains from one sample, sequenced in a study of T-cell reconstitution after alpha-beta-depleted transplantation in children. One entry per CDR3 protein results from TCRdb running MiXCR on the PCR reads. This repertoire shows about 590,000 distinct CDR3 sequences, about an eighth found once; its top ten account for roughly 2.3%. The starting material was PBMCs, mostly from graft donor cells, obtained 360 days after TCRalphabeta/CD19-depleted stem cell transplant. These receptors were obtained from a male patient younger than 18 who had a stem cell transplant for acute myeloid leukemia, so the T cells may come from the graft donor. The CDR3 runs from the conserved cysteine through the conserved F or W.

v_gene: TRBV6-1; CDR3aa: CASSEGPTLPFRTQYF
v_gene: TRBV29-1; CDR3aa: CSAGVTDTQYF
v_gene: TRBV7-6; CDR3aa: CASSLRRAIYNEQFF
v_gene: TRBV20-1; CDR3aa: CSAKKDSFLPYGYTF
v_gene: TRBV12-3/TRBV12-4; CDR3aa: CASSFGEGSGELFF
v_gene: TRBV12-3/TRBV12-4; CDR3aa: CASTWRQGIDTQYF
v_gene: TRBV20-1; CDR3aa: CSAGGVSNQPQHF
v_gene: TRBV20-1; CDR3aa: CSASRRTSGRWGTDTQYF
v_gene: TRBV7-9; CDR3aa: CASIFWAPIIYNEQFF
v_gene: TRBV6-1; CDR3aa: CASSEVRLAANSPNSYEQYF
v_gene: TRBV7-8; CDR3aa: CASSLEREQYF
v_gene: TRBV12-3/TRBV12-4; CDR3aa: CASTLTGPSYEQYF
v_gene: TRBV29-1; CDR3aa: CSVERRLAGVGGDTDTQYF
v_gene: TRBV29-1; CDR3aa: CSVERRGGTDTQYF
v_gene: TRBV28; CDR3aa: CASSTRSPHQGAGYNEQFF
v_gene: TRBV18; CDR3aa: CASSPGLPRSYNEQFF
v_gene: TRBV20-1; CDR3aa: CSATTGRSYNEQFF
v_gene: TRBV2; CDR3aa: CAIRTQLDEKLFF
v_gene: TRBV7-9; CDR3aa: CASSPGQRLEEPQHF
v_gene: TRBV20-1; CDR3aa: CSARPPRQGWADTQYF
v_gene: TRBV28; CDR3aa: CASSEPRSRGYEQYF
v_gene: TRBV5-1; CDR3aa: CASSLDPGTGQPNQPQHF
v_gene: TRBV23-1; CDR3aa: CASSPLRDTHRNSNQPQHF
v_gene: TRBV28; CDR3aa: CASILGAPDRNSPLHF
v_gene: TRBV4-2; CDR3aa: CASSLRDRELSGTF
v_gene: TRBV6-1; CDR3aa: CASSTWGTTQYF
v_gene: TRBV9; CDR3aa: CASSVDPTSYYEQYF
v_gene: TRBV4-3; CDR3aa: CASSQDSLRVVEQYF
v_gene: TRBV12-3/TRBV12-4; CDR3aa: CASTTTGGATEAFF